The clone carrying this TCR beta chain is large. The sample originates from a study of immune characterization of retroperitoneal liposarcoma. TCRdb re-called the PCR reads through MiXCR, storing one row per CDR3 protein. The repertoire holds approximately 9,800 distinct CDR3 sequences, with 25% to 35% as singletons. There are 14 residues in the CDR3. In germline, CDR1 is MNHNS, CDR2 SASEGT. The clonotype comes from a female donor with retroperitoneal liposarcoma. Sequenced input: tumor tissue. This sequence joins TRBV6-1 and TRBJ2-1; 10 bases map to TRBD2. The better agreement between TRBJ2-7 and the DNA end casts doubt on the J call. The CDR3 DNA is TGTGCCAGCAGTGGGCTAGCGGGAGTACATGAGCAGTACTTC. As protein: CASSGLAGVHEQYF.